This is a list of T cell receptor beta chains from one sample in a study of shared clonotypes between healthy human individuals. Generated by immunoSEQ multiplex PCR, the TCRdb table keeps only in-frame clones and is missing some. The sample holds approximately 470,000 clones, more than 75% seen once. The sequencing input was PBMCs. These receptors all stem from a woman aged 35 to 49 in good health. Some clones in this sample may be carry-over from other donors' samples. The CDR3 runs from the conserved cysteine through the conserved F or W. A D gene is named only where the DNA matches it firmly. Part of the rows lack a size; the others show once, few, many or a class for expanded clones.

cdr3_aa: CASRGPGRAPDTQYF
cdr3_nt: TGTGCCAGCAGGGGTCCAGGGAGGGCGCCAGATACGCAGTATTTT
v_call: TRBV2
clone_size: .
d_call: TRBD2
j_call: TRBJ2-3

cdr3_aa: CASSLGGQARYGYTF
cdr3_nt: TGTGCCAGCAGTTTGGGAGGACAGGCCCGGTATGGCTACACCTTC
v_call: TRBV28
clone_size: .
d_call: TRBD1
j_call: TRBJ1-2

cdr3_aa: CASSEAAGPDEKLFF
cdr3_nt: TGTGCCAGCAGCGAGGCGGCAGGGCCGGATGAAAAACTGTTTTTT
v_call: TRBV9
clone_size: .
d_call: .
j_call: TRBJ1-4

cdr3_aa: CGWGEDSYNEQFF
cdr3_nt: TGTGGCTGGGGGGAGGACTCCTACAATGAGCAGTTCTTC
v_call: TRBV30
clone_size: .
d_call: .
j_call: TRBJ2-1

cdr3_aa: CASSPGGSTTNEKLFF
cdr3_nt: TGTGCCAGCTCACCTGGGGGGAGCACAACTAATGAAAAACTGTTTTTT
v_call: TRBV18
clone_size: .
d_call: .
j_call: TRBJ1-4

cdr3_aa: CASMEGQTYSGNTIYF
cdr3_nt: TGTGCCAGTATGGAGGGACAGACGTACTCTGGAAACACCATATATTTT
v_call: TRBV19
clone_size: .
d_call: TRBD1
j_call: TRBJ1-3

cdr3_aa: CASSQGQQNTEAFF
cdr3_nt: TGTGCCAGCAGCCAAGGACAGCAGAACACTGAAGCTTTCTTT
v_call: TRBV11-3
clone_size: .
d_call: .
j_call: TRBJ1-1

cdr3_aa: CASSSSADTNTEAFF
cdr3_nt: TGTGCCAGCAGCTCCTCAGCGGACACCAACACTGAAGCTTTCTTT
v_call: TRBV9
clone_size: .
d_call: .
j_call: TRBJ1-1

cdr3_aa: CASSQDRGSSYEQYF
cdr3_nt: TGTGCCAGCAGCCAAGACCGGGGCAGCTCCTACGAGCAGTACTTC
v_call: TRBV4-2
clone_size: .
d_call: .
j_call: TRBJ2-7

cdr3_aa: CAPVEGAEAYEQYF
cdr3_nt: TGCGCCCCTGTCGAGGGGGCTGAAGCCTACGAGCAGTACTTC
v_call: TRBV10-1
clone_size: .
d_call: TRBD1
j_call: TRBJ2-7

cdr3_aa: CASSRDTSREKLFF
cdr3_nt: TGCGCCAGCAGCCGTGACACTTCCCGTGAAAAACTGTTTTTT
v_call: TRBV4-3
clone_size: .
d_call: .
j_call: TRBJ1-4

cdr3_aa: CASSQGASGRAMNAGELFF
cdr3_nt: TGTGCCAGCAGCCAAGGCGCTAGCGGGAGGGCCATGAACGCCGGGGAGCTGTTTTTT
v_call: TRBV14
clone_size: .
d_call: TRBD2
j_call: TRBJ2-2

cdr3_aa: CAISPGTGSSYEQYF
cdr3_nt: TGTGCCATCAGTCCTGGGACAGGGAGCTCCTACGAGCAGTACTTC
v_call: TRBV10-3
clone_size: .
d_call: TRBD1
j_call: TRBJ2-7

cdr3_aa: CASSPPLQGSNQPQHF
cdr3_nt: TGTGCCAGCAGTCCCCCCCTCCAGGGAAGCAATCAGCCCCAGCATTTT
v_call: TRBV28
clone_size: .
d_call: .
j_call: TRBJ1-5

cdr3_aa: CAIRSDRANTEAFF
cdr3_nt: TGTGCCATCAGATCCGACAGGGCGAACACTGAAGCTTTCTTT
v_call: TRBV10-3
clone_size: .
d_call: TRBD1
j_call: TRBJ1-1

cdr3_aa: CASKLGGRSEQYF
cdr3_nt: TGTGCCAGCAAGTTAGGGGGACGCTCCGAGCAGTACTTC
v_call: TRBV28
clone_size: once
d_call: .
j_call: TRBJ2-7

cdr3_aa: CASRRTGGVDSNQPQHF
cdr3_nt: TGTGCCAGCAGGAGGACAGGGGGCGTTGATAGCAATCAGCCCCAGCATTTT
v_call: TRBV2
clone_size: .
d_call: TRBD1
j_call: TRBJ1-5

cdr3_aa: CASSRLAGGPHEQYF
cdr3_nt: TGTGCCAGCAGCCGGCTAGCGGGAGGGCCCCACGAGCAGTACTTC
v_call: TRBV11-2
clone_size: .
d_call: TRBD2
j_call: TRBJ2-7

cdr3_aa: CASSRLTLKREGQGGTQYF
cdr3_nt: TGTGCCAGCAGTCGATTGACCCTTAAGCGGGAGGGCCAAGGTGGGACCCAGTACTTC
v_call: TRBV28
clone_size: few
d_call: TRBD2
j_call: TRBJ2-5

cdr3_aa: CASSQVPGATYEQYF
cdr3_nt: TGCGCCAGCAGCCAAGTCCCAGGGGCCACCTACGAGCAGTACTTC
v_call: TRBV4-3
clone_size: .
d_call: .
j_call: TRBJ2-7

cdr3_aa: CASSSSAGGTSEQYF
cdr3_nt: TGTGCCAGCAGCTCATCAGCGGGAGGGACGTCCGAGCAGTACTTC
v_call: TRBV7-6
clone_size: .
d_call: TRBD2
j_call: TRBJ2-7

cdr3_aa: CASKVTGHNEQFF
cdr3_nt: TGTGCCAGCAAGGTGACAGGGCACAATGAGCAGTTCTTC
v_call: TRBV2
clone_size: .
d_call: TRBD1
j_call: TRBJ2-1

cdr3_aa: CASSLGRPETQYF
cdr3_nt: TGTGCCAGCAGCTTGGGTAGGCCAGAGACCCAGTACTTC
v_call: TRBV5-4
clone_size: .
d_call: .
j_call: TRBJ2-5

cdr3_aa: CASSFWRDTQYF
cdr3_nt: TGTGCCAGCAGTTTTTGGAGGGATACGCAGTATTTT
v_call: TRBV28
clone_size: .
d_call: .
j_call: TRBJ2-3

cdr3_aa: CASSLSGGWVPDTQYF
cdr3_nt: TGTGCCAGCAGCTTGTCAGGGGGATGGGTGCCAGATACGCAGTATTTT
v_call: TRBV7-6
clone_size: .
d_call: TRBD1
j_call: TRBJ2-3

cdr3_aa: CAIREGLAGVADTQYF
cdr3_nt: TGTGCCATCAGGGAGGGACTAGCGGGAGTGGCAGATACGCAGTATTTT
v_call: TRBV10-3
clone_size: .
d_call: TRBD2
j_call: TRBJ2-3

cdr3_aa: CASRRGREQSEQYF
cdr3_nt: TGTGCCAGCAGGAGGGGTCGGGAGCAATCCGAGCAGTACTTC
v_call: TRBV2
clone_size: .
d_call: .
j_call: TRBJ2-7

cdr3_aa: CASSLGLAKNIQYF
cdr3_nt: TGTGCCAGCAGTTTGGGTTTAGCCAAAAACATTCAGTACTTC
v_call: TRBV27
clone_size: .
d_call: .
j_call: TRBJ2-4

cdr3_aa: CAISGQGTLNYGYTF
cdr3_nt: TGTGCCATCAGTGGCCAGGGGACCCTAAACTATGGCTACACCTTC
v_call: TRBV10-3
clone_size: few
d_call: .
j_call: TRBJ1-2

cdr3_aa: CASSLARLGPTNTEAFF
cdr3_nt: TGCGCCAGCAGCTTGGCCCGTCTGGGACCTACGAACACTGAAGCTTTCTTT
v_call: TRBV5-1
clone_size: few
d_call: .
j_call: TRBJ1-1

cdr3_aa: CASSQEENSYEQYF
cdr3_nt: TGCGCCAGCAGCCAAGAGGAGAATTCCTACGAGCAGTACTTC
v_call: TRBV4-1
clone_size: .
d_call: .
j_call: TRBJ2-7

cdr3_aa: CATSGPVSYEQYF
cdr3_nt: TGTGCCACATCGGGACCCGTCTCCTACGAGCAGTACTTC
v_call: TRBV30
clone_size: .
d_call: .
j_call: TRBJ2-7

cdr3_aa: CASSHTGTGASGPYNEQFF
cdr3_nt: TGTGCCAGCAGCCACACCGGGACAGGGGCTAGCGGGCCCTACAATGAGCAGTTCTTC
v_call: TRBV7-2
clone_size: many
d_call: TRBD1
j_call: TRBJ2-1

cdr3_aa: CAWSHSRDGTSTDTQYF
cdr3_nt: TGTGCCTGGAGTCATTCCCGGGACGGAACTAGCACAGATACGCAGTATTTT
v_call: TRBV30
clone_size: .
d_call: .
j_call: TRBJ2-3

cdr3_aa: CAILEGAYEQYF
cdr3_nt: TGTGCCATCCTGGAGGGGGCCTACGAGCAGTACTTC
v_call: TRBV2
clone_size: .
d_call: .
j_call: TRBJ2-7

cdr3_aa: CASSLRYNTEAFF
cdr3_nt: TGTGCCAGCAGCCTTCGATACAACACTGAAGCTTTCTTT
v_call: TRBV6-6
clone_size: .
d_call: .
j_call: TRBJ1-1

cdr3_aa: CASSQDAQTSGITDTQYF
cdr3_nt: TGCGCCAGCAGCCAAGATGCCCAAACTAGCGGAATCACAGATACGCAGTATTTT
v_call: TRBV4-3
clone_size: .
d_call: TRBD2
j_call: TRBJ2-3

cdr3_aa: CASSGLSRSETQYF
cdr3_nt: TGTGCCAGCTCAGGCCTTTCACGCTCGGAGACCCAGTACTTC
v_call: TRBV18
clone_size: once
d_call: .
j_call: TRBJ2-5

cdr3_aa: CASSLPGVTEAFF
cdr3_nt: TGTGCCAGCAGCTTACCAGGGGTTACTGAAGCTTTCTTT
v_call: TRBV5-6
clone_size: .
d_call: .
j_call: TRBJ1-1

cdr3_aa: CASSEGAGMHAVTQYF
cdr3_nt: TGTGCCAGCAGTGAAGGTGCGGGCATGCACGCAGTTACGCAGTATTTT
v_call: TRBV6-4
clone_size: .
d_call: .
j_call: TRBJ2-3

cdr3_aa: CASRVLAGGPNTGELFF
cdr3_nt: TGCGCCAGCAGGGTACTAGCGGGAGGGCCGAACACCGGGGAGCTGTTTTTT
v_call: TRBV5-1
clone_size: few
d_call: TRBD2
j_call: TRBJ2-2

cdr3_aa: CSVDRAMSTEAFF
cdr3_nt: TGCAGCGTAGACAGGGCCATGTCCACTGAAGCTTTCTTT
v_call: TRBV29-1
clone_size: .
d_call: TRBD1
j_call: TRBJ1-1

cdr3_aa: CASSTGQEPDTQYF
cdr3_nt: TGTGCCAGCAGCACAGGACAGGAACCAGATACGCAGTATTTT
v_call: TRBV5-8
clone_size: .
d_call: TRBD1
j_call: TRBJ2-3

cdr3_aa: CASSPGVTRGLAGDSSYNEQFF
cdr3_nt: TGTGCCAGCAGTCCAGGGGTCACAAGGGGACTAGCGGGAGATTCTTCCTACAATGAGCAGTTCTTC
v_call: TRBV28
clone_size: .
d_call: TRBD2
j_call: TRBJ2-1

cdr3_aa: CASRPTGGGQPQHF
cdr3_nt: TGTGCCAGCAGGCCGACAGGGGGCGGGCAGCCCCAGCATTTT
v_call: TRBV28
clone_size: .
d_call: TRBD1
j_call: TRBJ1-5

cdr3_aa: CASSEFKGYTEAFF
cdr3_nt: TGTGCCAGCAGTGAATTTAAGGGTTACACTGAAGCTTTCTTT
v_call: TRBV6-1
clone_size: .
d_call: .
j_call: TRBJ1-1

cdr3_aa: CASSPPGGRNTEAFF
cdr3_nt: TGTGCCAGCAGCCCACCGGGGGGGCGCAACACTGAAGCTTTCTTT
v_call: TRBV7-9
clone_size: many
d_call: .
j_call: TRBJ1-1

cdr3_aa: CAWSKGSNTEAFF
cdr3_nt: TGTGCCTGGAGCAAGGGGTCGAACACTGAAGCTTTCTTT
v_call: TRBV30
clone_size: .
d_call: .
j_call: TRBJ1-1

cdr3_aa: CASSVEGTGLADTQYF
cdr3_nt: TGTGCCAGCAGCGTAGAGGGGACAGGGCTCGCAGATACGCAGTATTTT
v_call: TRBV9
clone_size: .
d_call: TRBD1
j_call: TRBJ2-3

cdr3_aa: CTSSQEASGRTDTQYF
cdr3_nt: TGCACCAGCAGCCAAGAAGCCAGCGGACGCACAGATACGCAGTATTTT
v_call: TRBV1
clone_size: .
d_call: .
j_call: TRBJ2-3